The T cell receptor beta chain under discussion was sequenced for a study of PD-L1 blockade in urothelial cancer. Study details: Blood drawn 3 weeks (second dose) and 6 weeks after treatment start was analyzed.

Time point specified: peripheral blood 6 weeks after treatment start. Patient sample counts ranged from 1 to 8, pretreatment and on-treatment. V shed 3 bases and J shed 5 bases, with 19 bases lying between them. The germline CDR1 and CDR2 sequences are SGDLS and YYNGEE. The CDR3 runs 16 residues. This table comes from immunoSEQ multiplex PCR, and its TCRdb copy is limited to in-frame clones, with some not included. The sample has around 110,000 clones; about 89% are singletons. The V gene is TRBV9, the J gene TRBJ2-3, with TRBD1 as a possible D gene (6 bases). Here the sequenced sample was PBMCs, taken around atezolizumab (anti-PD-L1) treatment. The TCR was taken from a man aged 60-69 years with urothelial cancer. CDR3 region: CASSGNTGSFVDTQYF. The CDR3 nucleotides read TGTGCCAGCAGCGGAAACACAGGGAGTTTCGTAGATACGCAGTATTTT.